This TCR beta chain was captured in a study of OX40 agonist ivuxolimab in advanced cancers. Measured with immunoSEQ multiplex PCR; TCRdb has only the in-frame clones, and not every one. Among about 47,000 clones listed, approximately 80% were seen once. Concerning this clone itself: Its antigen is currently unknown.

Autoimmune disease history or systemic immunosuppression led to patients being barred. Trimming pared 7 bases from V and 1 base from J, leaving 16 bases between. The CDR3 covers 15 residues. Germline CDR1 reads SEHNR; CDR2 reads FQNEAQ (reference sequence). Overall study findings and caveats: On average, a greater number of expanded clones characterised CD8+ T cells relative to CD4+.

The sequences come from CD4+ or CD8+ T cells sorted from blood, collected in a trial of the OX40 agonist ivuxolimab. This rearrangement joins TRBV7-9 to TRBJ1-1; D call uncertain. This TCR was sampled from an adult with an advanced solid tumor such as melanoma, head and neck, liver or kidney cancer. CDR3 loop: CASTAVGGENTEAFF. CDR3 sequence (DNA): TGTGCCAGCACCGCGGTGGGAGGAGAGAACACTGAAGCTTTCTTT.